The 16 T cell receptor beta chains below come from one sample, sequenced in a study of cytomegalovirus exposure and HLA in healthy donors (dated by TCRdb to about 2017). To prepare the library, the immunoSEQ multiplex PCR assay was applied. For the multiplex PCR, a mixture combining 60 forward primers for TCR Vbeta segments and 13 reverse primers for TCR Jbeta segments was used. TCRdb took this table from immuneACCESS and kept in-frame rearrangements with V and J called. Such tables lack part of the clones; where checked against another copy, unresolved V genes explain under half of the gap, and the rest is unexplained. The sample contains 60,000 to 70,000 clones, 55% to 75% of them found a single time. The ten top clones hold approximately 11% of the sample. The sequenced sample was PBMCs. The receptors derive from a woman aged 30 to 39 in good health and CMV-seronegative.

The chain uses TRBV18 and TRBJ1-6, with a tentative D call TRBD1 (5 bases). Per the germline V gene, CDR1 is KGHSH and CDR2 is LQKENI. V lost 6 bases and J lost 0, with 18 bases in between. The CDR3 is 18 residues long. CDR3 coding DNA: TGTGCCAGCTCGCAACAGACAGTCTGGAGCTCCTATAATTCACCCCTCCACTTT. It translates to CASSQQTVWSSYNSPLHF.

CDR3 amino acids: CATRRGGNQPQHF. CDR3 bases: TGTGCCACCCGGCGGGGGGGGAATCAGCCCCAGCATTTT. J is TRBJ1-5 and V is TRBV6-5; D is possibly TRBD1 (5 bases). This CDR3 comprises 13 residues. Germline CDR1 is MNHEY and CDR2 is SVGAGI. V dropped 10 bases and J dropped 4 bases, with 14 bases sitting between them.

As regards this clone: Without the conserved terminal phenylalanine or tryptophan, this CDR3 likely stems from a read error. This chain links TRBV5-8 with TRBJ1-4, with TRBD1 as a possible D gene (5 bases). The germline V gene has CDR1 SGHTS and CDR2 YDEGEE. Trimming left V 0 bases short and J 6 bases short, with 15 bases between. The CDR3 totals 16 residues. The DNA for the CDR3 is TGTGCCAGCAGCTTGGCCAAGGTTGTCAGGGATGAAAAACTGTTTGTT. Translation gives CASSLAKVVRDEKLFV.

V gene TRBV5-1 combines with J gene TRBJ1-6; D may be TRBD1 (5 bases). The V gene's germline CDR1 is SGHRS and CDR2 YFSETQ. CDR3 length equals 15 residues. V dropped 0 bases and J dropped 10 bases, with 14 bases sitting between them. CDR3 amino acids: CASSLAGEGRSPLHF. The CDR3 DNA follows: TGCGCCAGCAGCTTGGCCGGGGAGGGACGCTCACCCCTCCACTTT.

The gene calls are TRBV27 and TRBJ1-6; the D gene is possibly TRBD1 (6 bases). CDR3 length equals 15 residues. Trimming removed 5 bases from V and 7 bases from J, with 15 bases in between. Germline-derived CDR1 and CDR2 are MNHEY and SMNVEV (reference sequence). The CDR3 is CASSILGGYNSPLHF. The CDR3 DNA follows: TGTGCCAGCAGTATCCTAGGGGGTTACAATTCACCCCTCCACTTT.

The rearrangement joins TRBV5-6 to TRBJ2-7, with D uncertain. The length of the CDR3 is 12 residues. Trimming pared 1 base from V and 2 bases from J, leaving 4 bases between. CDR1 and CDR2 (germline): SGHDT, YYEEEE. This chain's CDR3 is CASSLNTYEQYF. DNA of the CDR3: TGTGCCAGCAGCTTGAATACCTACGAGCAGTACTTC. The full variable domain, in which reference TRBV5-6 and TRBJ2-7 provide the parts outside the CDR3, is DAGVTQSPTHLIKTRGQQVTLRCSPKSGHDTVSWYQQALGQGPQFIFQYYEEEERQRGNFPDRFSGHQFPNYSSELNVNALLLGDSALYLCASSLNTYEQYFGPGTRLTVT.

The rearrangement links TRBV7-8 to TRBJ1-6, with D possibly being TRBD1 (5 bases). V shed 0 bases and J shed 2 bases, with 8 bases lying between them. From germline, CDR1 is SGHVS and CDR2 FQNEAQ. The CDR3 runs to 16 residues. This chain's CDR3 is CASSLARGAYNSPLHF. The CDR3 bases are TGTGCCAGCAGCTTAGCGCGGGGGGCCTATAATTCACCCCTCCACTTT.

The chain combines TRBV5-4 with TRBJ2-2; D perhaps matches TRBD1 (6 bases). CDR3 length equals 14 residues. Per germline, CDR1 SGHNT and CDR2 YYREEE (reference sequence). V was clipped by 5 bases and J by 8 bases, with 16 bases between them. The CDR3 DNA sequence: TGTGCCAGCAGGGAGGACAGCATAACGGGGGAGCTGTTTTTT. It codes for CASREDSITGELFF.

The J gene is TRBJ2-5, the V gene TRBV10-2; tentatively, D is TRBD2 (7 bases). CDR3 length: 15 amino acids. The V end lost 0 bases, the J end lost 3 bases, and 11 bases lay between the germline ends. Germline CDR1 and CDR2: WSHSY and SAAADI. The CDR3 DNA reads TGCGCCAGCAGTGAGTCGCGGGGGACAAAAGAGACCCAGTACTTC. It is translated as CASSESRGTKETQYF.

In regard to this clone: An end of the junction differs from the germline gene, which may be a read error. This rearrangement joins TRBV7-7 to TRBJ2-3, with 8 bases matching TRBD2. This CDR3 is 16 amino acids long. CDR1 is SSHAT and CDR2 is FNYEAQ in the germline V gene (reference sequence). CDR3: CASSLIAGSTTDTQYF. The DNA of the CDR3 is TGTGCTAGCAGCCTTATAGCGGGGTCAACCACAGATACGCAGTATTTT. Complete variable domain (other parts from reference TRBV7-7 and TRBJ2-3): GAGVSQSPRYKVTKRGQDVTLRCDPISSHATLYWYQQALGQGPEFLTYFNYEAQPDKSGLPSDRFSAERPEGSISTLTIQRTEQRDSAMYRCASSLIAGSTTDTQYFGPGTRLTVL.

The chain joins TRBV30 to TRBJ1-2; 8 bases map to TRBD1. The CDR3 has 12 residues. Germline CDR1 and CDR2: GTSNPN and SVGIG (reference sequence). With 3 bases clipped from V and 8 bases from J, the junction kept 5 bases outside the gene matches. Here the CDR3 DNA reads TGTGCCTGGAGGACAGGGGCGGGGGGCTACACCTTC. Translating gives CAWRTGAGGYTF.

V usage is TRBV30 and J usage is TRBJ2-7; 9 bases match TRBD2. The germline CDR1 and CDR2 sequences are GTSNPN and SVGIG (reference sequence). V lost 4 bases to trimming and J lost 3 bases; unmatched junction nucleotides: 4. The CDR3 totals 13 residues. CDR3 residues: CAWTTSGHYEQYF. DNA for the CDR3: TGTGCCTGGACGACTAGCGGCCACTACGAGCAGTACTTC.

Only a few counts were recorded for this clone. The V and J genes are TRBV4-1 and TRBJ2-5; no reliable D call. Trimming left V 2 bases short and J 5 bases short, with 9 bases between. The CDR3 covers 13 residues. Looked up from germline, CDR1 is MGHRA and CDR2 is YSYEKL. The DNA of the CDR3 is TGCGCCAGCAGCCAACCAGGAAGGGAGACCCAGTACTTC. Translated, it gives CASSQPGRETQYF.

The chain is built from TRBV25-1 and TRBJ1-6; D may be TRBD1 (5 bases). Trimming pared 2 bases from V and 7 bases from J, leaving 12 bases between. The length of the CDR3 is 15 residues. From germline, CDR1 is MGHDK and CDR2 SYGVNS. The CDR3 protein is CASSEGTAGNSPLHF. CDR3 in DNA: TGTGCCAGCAGTGAAGGGACTGCGGGGAATTCACCCCTCCACTTT. The whole variable domain, remainder taken from reference TRBV25-1 and TRBJ1-6, is EADIYQTPRYLVIGTGKKITLECSQTMGHDKMYWYQQDPGMELHLIHYSYGVNSTEKGDLSSESTVSRIRTEHFPLTLESARPSHTSQYLCASSEGTAGNSPLHFGNGTRLTVT.

The chain has TRBV19 and TRBJ1-1; D is unclear. The V gene lost 3 bases and the J gene lost 3 bases, with 8 bases spanning the gap. Germline values: CDR1 LNHDA, CDR2 SQIVND (reference sequence). This CDR3 spans 13 amino acids. CDR3 DNA sequence: TGTGCCAGTAGTATCCAAACATACACTGAAGCTTTCTTT. It yields the protein CASSIQTYTEAFF.

This clone showed up just once. The chain links TRBV5-4 to TRBJ1-2; weak D call: TRBD1 (5 bases). The germline gives CDR1 SGHNT, CDR2 YYREEE (reference sequence). This CDR3 region has 14 residues. Deletions cut 4 bases from V and 2 bases from J, with 12 bases between. CDR3 sequence (DNA): TGTGCCAGCAGCAGGCAGACAGAAAACTATGGCTACACCTTC. It is translated as CASSRQTENYGYTF.